Listed below are T cell receptor beta chains from one sample, sequenced in a study of blood T cells in healthy people across ages. Using its own MiXCR run on the 5' RACE reads, TCRdb lists one record per CDR3 protein. Here the sample spans about 750,000 distinct CDR3 sequences, approximately 53% being singletons. Source material: blood. The origin of the receptors is a man of 80 years or more in good health. Both conserved end residues are part of each CDR3. Each record gives: J gene, clone size, V gene, CDR3 length, D gene, CDR3 protein, CDR3 DNA. The D gene is left open where the match is weak. Not all rows give a size; the values are once, few, many and, for expanded clones, a class.

j_gene: TRBJ2-5; abundance: once; v_gene: TRBV2; len: 15; d_gene: .; CDR3aa: CASIATPQGPEEQYF; CDR3nt: TGTGCCAGCATCGCCACCCCGCAGGGACCGGAGGAGCAGTACTTC
j_gene: TRBJ2-7; abundance: many; v_gene: TRBV20-1; len: 14; d_gene: TRBD1; CDR3aa: CSGLSQGANYEQYF; CDR3nt: TGCAGTGGCCTATCACAGGGGGCTAACTACGAGCAGTACTTC
j_gene: TRBJ2-3; abundance: .; v_gene: TRBV6-2/TRBV6-3; len: 16; d_gene: TRBD2; CDR3aa: CASSYKRGEDHRYAYF; CDR3nt: TGTGCCAGCAGTTACAAGCGGGGGGAGGACCACAGATACGCGTATTTT
j_gene: TRBJ1-4; abundance: few; v_gene: TRBV5-1; len: 14; d_gene: .; CDR3aa: CASQKGTGNEKLFF; CDR3nt: TGCGCCAGCCAGAAGGGGACCGGGAATGAAAAACTGTTTTTT
j_gene: TRBJ1-2; abundance: .; v_gene: TRBV6-2/TRBV6-3; len: 14; d_gene: TRBD1; CDR3aa: CASMKGAFTYGYTF; CDR3nt: TGTGCCAGCATGAAGGGGGCGTTCACCTATGGCTACACCTTC
j_gene: TRBJ2-5; abundance: .; v_gene: TRBV7-6; len: 15; d_gene: .; CDR3aa: CASSPRRQGGETQYF; CDR3nt: TGTGCCAGCAGCCCCCGAAGGCAGGGCGGGGAGACCCAGTACTTC
j_gene: TRBJ2-2; abundance: few; v_gene: TRBV20-1; len: 15; d_gene: .; CDR3aa: CSAPPDSRVSGELFF; CDR3nt: TGCAGTGCCCCGCCCGACAGTAGGGTGTCCGGGGAGCTGTTTTTT
j_gene: TRBJ2-3; abundance: .; v_gene: TRBV5-1; len: 15; d_gene: TRBD2; CDR3aa: CASRLGGVSTDTQYF; CDR3nt: TGCGCCAGCAGGCTGGGGGGGGTAAGCACAGATACGCAGTATTTT
j_gene: TRBJ2-5; abundance: .; v_gene: TRBV20-1; len: 14; d_gene: TRBD2; CDR3aa: CSASLASGKGTQYF; CDR3nt: TGCAGTGCTAGTCTGGCTAGCGGGAAGGGGACCCAGTACTTC
j_gene: TRBJ2-6; abundance: few; v_gene: TRBV28; len: 16; d_gene: TRBD2; CDR3aa: CASSLWGGSGANVLTF; CDR3nt: TGTGCCAGCAGTTTATGGGGGGGGTCTGGGGCCAACGTCCTGACTTTC
j_gene: TRBJ2-5; abundance: few; v_gene: TRBV7-9; len: 15; d_gene: .; CDR3aa: CASSLSGSQGETQYF; CDR3nt: TGTGCCAGCAGCCTAAGTGGGTCCCAGGGGGAGACCCAGTACTTC
j_gene: TRBJ2-1; abundance: .; v_gene: TRBV18; len: 13; d_gene: .; CDR3aa: CASSPPGLSEQFF; CDR3nt: TGTGCCAGCTCACCACCAGGTTTAAGCGAGCAGTTCTTC
j_gene: TRBJ2-1; abundance: .; v_gene: TRBV20-1; len: 16; d_gene: TRBD2; CDR3aa: CSARDFKAGGSNEQFF; CDR3nt: TGCAGTGCTAGAGATTTTAAAGCGGGAGGCAGCAATGAGCAGTTCTTC
j_gene: TRBJ1-1; abundance: .; v_gene: TRBV30; len: 12; d_gene: .; CDR3aa: CAWYRANTEAFF; CDR3nt: TGTGCCTGGTATAGGGCAAACACTGAAGCTTTCTTT
j_gene: TRBJ1-2; abundance: .; v_gene: TRBV27; len: 13; d_gene: .; CDR3aa: CATQGPSTYGYTF; CDR3nt: TGTGCCACCCAAGGCCCTTCCACCTATGGCTACACCTTC
j_gene: TRBJ1-6; abundance: .; v_gene: TRBV10-3; len: 14; d_gene: .; CDR3aa: CAISTFSYNSPLHF; CDR3nt: TGTGCCATCAGTACCTTCTCCTATAATTCACCCCTCCACTTT
j_gene: TRBJ2-7; abundance: .; v_gene: TRBV7-2; len: 15; d_gene: .; CDR3aa: CASSLNLEIYNEQYF; CDR3nt: TGTGCCAGCAGCTTAAACTTAGAAATCTACAATGAGCAGTACTTC
j_gene: TRBJ2-7; abundance: .; v_gene: TRBV20-1; len: 14; d_gene: TRBD1; CDR3aa: CSAPGQPNPYEQYF; CDR3nt: TGCAGTGCGCCGGGACAGCCAAATCCCTACGAGCAGTACTTC
j_gene: TRBJ2-7; abundance: .; v_gene: TRBV5-1; len: 16; d_gene: TRBD2; CDR3aa: CASSTGLAGDYYEQYF; CDR3nt: TGCGCCAGCAGCACGGGACTAGCGGGAGATTACTACGAGCAGTACTTC
j_gene: TRBJ1-4; abundance: few; v_gene: TRBV29-1; len: 12; d_gene: TRBD1; CDR3aa: CSVYTGDEKLFF; CDR3nt: TGCAGCGTCTATACAGGGGATGAAAAACTGTTTTTT
j_gene: TRBJ2-7; abundance: many; v_gene: TRBV14; len: 15; d_gene: TRBD2; CDR3aa: CASSPLAGGSYEQYF; CDR3nt: TGTGCCAGCAGCCCACTAGCGGGAGGCTCGTACGAGCAGTACTTC
j_gene: TRBJ2-7; abundance: .; v_gene: TRBV12-5; len: 13; d_gene: .; CDR3aa: CASGLTAGNEQYF; CDR3nt: TGTGCTAGTGGTTTGACGGCAGGCAACGAGCAGTACTTC
j_gene: TRBJ2-3; abundance: .; v_gene: TRBV10-1; len: 10; d_gene: .; CDR3aa: CASSPGYAYF; CDR3nt: TGCGCCAGCAGTCCAGGATACGCGTATTTT
j_gene: TRBJ1-2; abundance: few; v_gene: TRBV18; len: 14; d_gene: .; CDR3aa: CASSPGGTDYGYTF; CDR3nt: TGTGCCAGCTCACCAGGAGGGACGGACTATGGCTACACCTTC
j_gene: TRBJ2-5; abundance: many; v_gene: TRBV18; len: 11; d_gene: .; CDR3aa: CASSPGETQYF; CDR3nt: TGTGCCAGCAGCCCAGGGGAGACCCAGTACTTC
j_gene: TRBJ2-5; abundance: .; v_gene: TRBV5-1; len: 14; d_gene: .; CDR3aa: CASSLVGGPVTQYF; CDR3nt: TGCGCCAGCAGCTTGGTGGGGGGGCCCGTGACCCAGTACTTC
j_gene: TRBJ2-1; abundance: .; v_gene: TRBV12-3/TRBV12-4; len: 13; d_gene: .; CDR3aa: CASSLGGTDEQFF; CDR3nt: TGTGCCAGCAGCCTCGGGGGTACGGATGAGCAGTTCTTC
j_gene: TRBJ2-1; abundance: .; v_gene: TRBV3-1; len: 15; d_gene: TRBD2; CDR3aa: CASSLTSGGYNEQFF; CDR3nt: TGTGCCAGCAGCCTTACTAGCGGAGGATACAATGAGCAGTTCTTC
j_gene: TRBJ2-1; abundance: .; v_gene: TRBV6-6; len: 13; d_gene: .; CDR3aa: CASRPLRDNEQFF; CDR3nt: TGTGCCAGCAGACCTCTTCGTGACAATGAGCAGTTCTTC
j_gene: TRBJ2-3; abundance: few; v_gene: TRBV7-3; len: 13; d_gene: TRBD1; CDR3aa: CASSPTTGQSQYF; CDR3nt: TGTGCCAGCAGCCCGACGACAGGGCAGTCGCAGTATTTT
j_gene: TRBJ2-3; abundance: few; v_gene: TRBV6-6; len: 14; d_gene: .; CDR3aa: CASSPMGGVRYAYF; CDR3nt: TGTGCCAGCAGCCCAATGGGGGGAGTCAGATACGCGTATTTT
j_gene: TRBJ2-1; abundance: few; v_gene: TRBV7-3; len: 12; d_gene: TRBD1; CDR3aa: CASSVDRGVQFF; CDR3nt: TGTGCCAGCAGCGTAGACAGGGGTGTGCAGTTCTTC
j_gene: TRBJ2-1; abundance: .; v_gene: TRBV24-1; len: 16; d_gene: TRBD2; CDR3aa: CATSDFSSGEYNEQFF; CDR3nt: TGTGCCACCAGTGATTTTAGTAGCGGGGAATACAATGAGCAGTTCTTC
j_gene: TRBJ1-2; abundance: .; v_gene: TRBV10-3; len: 12; d_gene: .; CDR3aa: CASRGAAYGYTF; CDR3nt: TGTGCCAGCCGGGGGGCCGCCTATGGCTACACCTTC
j_gene: TRBJ2-7; abundance: .; v_gene: TRBV11-2; len: 15; d_gene: .; CDR3aa: CASSLESVSSYEQYF; CDR3nt: TGTGCCAGCAGCTTAGAGAGCGTCAGCTCCTACGAGCAGTACTTC
j_gene: TRBJ1-1; abundance: .; v_gene: TRBV7-9; len: 10; d_gene: .; CDR3aa: CASSLEAAFF; CDR3nt: TGTGCCAGCAGCTTAGAAGCCGCTTTCTTT
j_gene: TRBJ1-1; abundance: .; v_gene: TRBV6-1; len: 18; d_gene: .; CDR3aa: CASSEFESFGGLNTEAFF; CDR3nt: TGTGCCAGCAGTGAATTTGAATCATTCGGGGGGCTGAACACTGAAGCTTTCTTT
j_gene: TRBJ2-6; abundance: .; v_gene: TRBV6-5; len: 18; d_gene: .; CDR3aa: CASSYLWTGDSGANVLTF; CDR3nt: TGTGCCAGCAGTTACCTCTGGACCGGAGACTCTGGGGCCAACGTCCTGACTTTC
j_gene: TRBJ2-4; abundance: .; v_gene: TRBV28; len: 14; d_gene: .; CDR3aa: CASKVAGGKDIQYF; CDR3nt: TGTGCCAGCAAGGTTGCAGGGGGGAAGGACATTCAGTACTTC
j_gene: TRBJ2-7; abundance: .; v_gene: TRBV11-2; len: 13; d_gene: .; CDR3aa: CASSLDLAYEQYF; CDR3nt: TGTGCCAGCAGCTTAGATCTAGCGTACGAGCAGTACTTC
j_gene: TRBJ2-1; abundance: .; v_gene: TRBV7-2; len: 16; d_gene: TRBD2; CDR3aa: CASSFPTSGWRNEQFF; CDR3nt: TGTGCCAGCAGCTTCCCCACTAGCGGGTGGCGGAATGAGCAGTTCTTC
j_gene: TRBJ2-3; abundance: .; v_gene: TRBV12-3/TRBV12-4; len: 14; d_gene: .; CDR3aa: CASSFSPGTDTQYF; CDR3nt: TGTGCCAGCAGTTTCAGTCCGGGGACAGATACGCAGTATTTT
j_gene: TRBJ2-7; abundance: .; v_gene: TRBV20-1; len: 15; d_gene: .; CDR3aa: CSVKKGGGNSYEQYF; CDR3nt: TGCAGTGTTAAAAAAGGGGGGGGGAACTCCTACGAGCAGTACTTC
j_gene: TRBJ2-3; abundance: .; v_gene: TRBV5-1; len: 19; d_gene: TRBD2; CDR3aa: CASSSGLDGGMSSTDTQYF; CDR3nt: TGCGCCAGCAGCTCGGGACTAGACGGTGGGATGTCTAGCACAGATACGCAGTATTTT
j_gene: TRBJ2-7; abundance: .; v_gene: TRBV6-1; len: 14; d_gene: TRBD2; CDR3aa: CASSFGAGDYEQYF; CDR3nt: TGTGCCAGCAGTTTCGGTGCGGGGGACTACGAGCAGTACTTC
j_gene: TRBJ2-1; abundance: .; v_gene: TRBV29-1; len: 11; d_gene: .; CDR3aa: CSASGAETQFF; CDR3nt: TGCAGCGCATCAGGGGCTGAGACCCAGTTCTTC
j_gene: TRBJ1-1; abundance: few; v_gene: TRBV20-1; len: 13; d_gene: .; CDR3aa: CSARASLNTEAFF; CDR3nt: TGCAGTGCTAGAGCGTCATTGAACACTGAAGCTTTCTTT
j_gene: TRBJ2-7; abundance: .; v_gene: TRBV24-1; len: 14; d_gene: TRBD1; CDR3aa: CAPPLLDRGYEQYF; CDR3nt: TGTGCCCCCCCCCTCCTGGACAGGGGCTACGAGCAGTACTTC
j_gene: TRBJ1-1; abundance: .; v_gene: TRBV5-1; len: 15; d_gene: .; CDR3aa: CASSLEAGVGTEAFF; CDR3nt: TGCGCCAGCAGCTTGGAGGCGGGGGTCGGCACTGAAGCTTTCTTT
j_gene: TRBJ1-1; abundance: .; v_gene: TRBV18; len: 15; d_gene: .; CDR3aa: CASSPPNGANTEAFF; CDR3nt: TGTGCCAGCTCACCACCAAACGGTGCCAACACTGAAGCTTTCTTT
j_gene: TRBJ2-7; abundance: .; v_gene: TRBV7-6; len: 18; d_gene: TRBD1; CDR3aa: CASSSAYFSGTGMGEQYF; CDR3nt: TGTGCTAGCAGCTCGGCTTATTTTTCAGGGACAGGGATGGGCGAGCAGTACTTC
j_gene: TRBJ2-7; abundance: few; v_gene: TRBV2; len: 16; d_gene: .; CDR3aa: CASSQEAGLGLYEQYF; CDR3nt: TGTGCCAGCAGCCAAGAAGCAGGGTTGGGTCTCTACGAGCAGTACTTC
j_gene: TRBJ2-2; abundance: few; v_gene: TRBV9; len: 15; d_gene: .; CDR3aa: CASSVEASNTGELFF; CDR3nt: TGTGCCAGCAGCGTAGAAGCGTCGAACACCGGGGAGCTGTTTTTT
j_gene: TRBJ2-7; abundance: once; v_gene: TRBV6-2/TRBV6-3; len: 20; d_gene: TRBD2; CDR3aa: CASSYSTWTSGRPILYEQYF; CDR3nt: TGTGCCAGCAGTTACTCGACCTGGACTAGCGGGAGGCCAATCCTCTACGAGCAGTACTTC
j_gene: TRBJ2-7; abundance: .; v_gene: TRBV20-1; len: 14; d_gene: .; CDR3aa: CSARDFEGSDEQYF; CDR3nt: TGCAGTGCTAGAGATTTTGAGGGGAGCGACGAGCAGTACTTC
j_gene: TRBJ2-1; abundance: .; v_gene: TRBV7-8; len: 14; d_gene: TRBD2; CDR3aa: CASSVAWTSGTVFF; CDR3nt: TGTGCCAGCAGCGTAGCCTGGACTAGCGGGACCGTGTTCTTC
j_gene: TRBJ1-2; abundance: .; v_gene: TRBV18; len: 15; d_gene: TRBD1; CDR3aa: CASSPARGAPRGYTF; CDR3nt: TGTGCCAGCTCACCAGCCAGGGGGGCCCCTAGAGGCTACACCTTC